The clone carrying this TCR beta chain appeared a few times. As handled by the study authors: Researchers report that nucleated cell counts were estimated from reference gene primer amplification. Measured with immunoSEQ multiplex PCR; TCRdb has only the in-frame clones, and not every one. V, J and clone size were drawn from that table, and D and trimming were deduced from the DNA. The sample holds about 190,000 clones; around 79% are singletons and the top ten take roughly 12%. This sample stems from a study of blood T cell repertoires in COVID-19. Study-wide background: There were acute and convalescent COVID-19 samples, and they came from the United States, Italy and Spain.

Germline CDR1 and CDR2: SGHTA and FQGNSA. The CDR3 runs to 15 residues. Trimming cost V 2 bases and J 6 bases; bases outside gene matches: 7. The clonotype comes from a woman in her forties or fifties with acute or convalescent COVID-19. Sequencing was carried out using peripheral blood. V and J are TRBV7-2 and TRBJ2-7, with 10 bases aligning to TRBD2. This CDR3 reads CASSLSGLAAAEQYF. The CDR3 bases are TGTGCCAGCAGCTTAAGCGGACTAGCGGCTGCCGAGCAGTACTTC.